A single sample gave rise to the 11 T cell receptor beta chains below, sequenced in a study of CD4 and CD8 cells across lung adenocarcinoma regions. MiXCR, applied by TCRdb to the PCR reads, yields one record per CDR3 protein. Of around 19,000 distinct CDR3 sequences listed, approximately 54% are singletons. Sequenced: CD8+ T cells from the center of a lung tumor. The receptors were sampled from a female donor with lung adenocarcinoma. The CD4 and CD8 labels of this study may be unreliable.

Of note for this clonotype: An end of the junction does not agree with germline; a read error may underlie this. The chain uses TRBV10-2 and TRBJ2-5, with TRBD2 matching over 8 bases. The CDR3 totals 14 residues. Germline lookup yields CDR1 WSHSY and CDR2 SAAADI. CDR3 nucleotides: TGCGCGGGCAGCGGGGGCGGGGACGAGGAGACGCAGTACTTC. This translates into CAGSGGGDEETQYF.

The genes are TRBV3-1 and TRBJ2-1, with 8 bases identical to TRBD2. The J call may be wrong; the DNA end is better matched by TRBJ2-5. This CDR3 is 18 amino acids long. The germline V gene has CDR1 LGHDT and CDR2 YNNKEL (reference sequence). The CDR3 sequence is CASSQGRGGAGEGVTQYF. The CDR3 DNA is TGTGCCAGCAGCCAAGGAAGGGGCGGAGCGGGAGAGGGAGTGACCCAGTACTTC.

This clonotype came up many times. This rearrangement joins TRBV4-1 to TRBJ2-1; no clear D gene. Germline V gene data show CDR1 as MGHRA and CDR2 as YSYEKL. The CDR3 length is 17 residues. V lost 1 base and J 0 bases, leaving 13 bases between the germline ends. The CDR3 sequence: CASSQGSVMSSYNEQFF. The DNA for the CDR3 is TGCGCCAGCAGCCAAGGGTCCGTCATGAGCTCCTACAATGAGCAGTTCTTC.

The chain is built from TRBV27 and TRBJ2-4; tentatively, D is TRBD2 (6 bases). Looked up from germline, CDR1 is MNHEY and CDR2 is SMNVEV (reference sequence). CDR3 length equals 15 residues. The V and J ends lost 8 bases and 8 bases respectively, with 22 bases between them. The CDR3 loop reads CASGSGERATDIQYF. CDR3 nucleotides: TGTGCCAGCGGCTCGGGGGAGAGAGCCACAGACATTCAGTACTTC.

A word on this clonotype: One junction end does not reproduce the germline sequence, and a read error may be involved. This chain joins TRBV27 and TRBJ2-4; TRBD2 might be the D (7 bases). There are 16 residues in the CDR3. The germline V gene has CDR1 MNHEY and CDR2 SMNVEV (reference sequence). The CDR3 region is CASSRAGLWDKNMQYF. In nucleotides, the CDR3 is TGTGCCAGCAGTCGAGCGGGGCTGTGGGACAAAAACATGCAGTACTTC.

This chain uses TRBV7-6 with TRBJ2-2, with 8 nucleotides matching TRBD1. Trimming took 4 bases from V and 8 from J; bases not matched to a gene: 9. CDR3 length equals 15 residues. Germline-derived CDR1 and CDR2 are SGHVS and FNYEAQ. CDR3: CASSSGQGARGELFF. DNA of the CDR3: TGTGCCAGCAGCTCCGGCCAGGGGGCGCGTGGGGAGCTGTTTTTT.

The chain is built from TRBV20-1 and TRBJ2-3, with D possibly being TRBD1 (6 bases). TRBJ2-5 matches the DNA end more closely, so the J call is doubtful. Germline CDR1 reads DFQATT; CDR2 reads SNEGSKA (reference sequence). There are 11 residues in the CDR3. As DNA, the CDR3 is TGCAGTGGGACAGCTGTGCAGACCCAGTACTTC. It yields the protein CSGTAVQTQYF.

This clonotype was seen a handful of times. CDR3 DNA: TGCGCCAGCAGCCCCAGCGGGAGTGGCTACAATGAGCAGTTCTTC. It translates to CASSPSGSGYNEQFF. This chain joins TRBV5-1 and TRBJ2-1, with 8 bases lining up with TRBD2. This CDR3 has 15 amino acids. Germline V gene data show CDR1 as SGHRS and CDR2 as YFSETQ. Trimming removed 4 bases from V and 3 bases from J; junction bases left unmatched: 6. The variable domain in full, with the rest retrieved from reference TRBV5-1 and TRBJ2-1, is KAGVTQTPRYLIKTRGQQVTLSCSPISGHRSVSWYQQTPGQGLQFLFEYFSETQRNKGNFPGRFSGRQFSNSRSEMNVSTLELGDSALYLCASSPSGSGYNEQFFGPGTRLTVL.

Many counts were recorded for this clonotype. V and J are TRBV7-2 and TRBJ2-3; 9 bases map to TRBD1. Per germline, CDR1 SGHTA and CDR2 FQGNSA. The CDR3 spans 15 residues. The trim removed 2 bases at V and 7 bases at J, leaving 7 bases unmatched. CDR3 region: CASSLSGTGLYTQYF. The CDR3, as DNA: TGTGCCAGCAGCTTAAGCGGGACAGGGCTTTATACGCAGTATTTT.

The rearrangement uses TRBV6-1 and TRBJ1-5, with 7 bases identical to TRBD1. Germline trimming cut 7 bases from V and 6 bases from J; bases unmatched to any gene: 12. The CDR3 length is 15 residues. Germline CDR1 is MNHNS and CDR2 is SASEGT. Here the CDR3 reads CASTTTRGLLQPQHF. CDR3 in DNA: TGTGCCAGCACCACGACAAGGGGGCTTCTTCAGCCCCAGCATTTT.

The rearrangement uses TRBV12-3 or TRBV12-4 and TRBJ2-5; 7 bases align to TRBD1. The V segment lost 6 bases and the J segment 5 bases; nucleotides outside the gene matches: 9. CDR3 length: 14 amino acids. The CDR3 sequence is CASRNDRDGETQYF. In DNA, the CDR3 is TGTGCCAGCAGAAACGACAGGGACGGGGAGACCCAGTACTTC.